Listed below are T cell receptor beta chains from one sample, sequenced in a study of STAT5B mutations in CD4+ large granular lymphocyte leukemia. Assay: immunoSEQ multiplex PCR; the TCRdb copy retains only in-frame clones and omits some. This table holds around 25,000 clones, about three quarters found once. The sequenced sample consisted of CD4+ T cells from blood buffy coats. Receptors were obtained from a human donor in good health. CDR3s include the opening cysteine and the closing phenylalanine or tryptophan. Not every row has a clone size; where given, it reads once, few, many or a size class.

J | V | size | CDR3
TRBJ2-7 | TRBV7-2 | few | CASSTGGHLGREQYF
TRBJ1-3 | TRBV7-2 | NA | CASSRQYSGNTIYF
TRBJ2-7 | TRBV11-2 | NA | CASSLGLAGTYEQYF
TRBJ2-5 | TRBV5-4 | NA | CASSLGLKETQYF
TRBJ1-3 | TRBV19 | NA | CASSVQGTGNTIYF
TRBJ2-7 | TRBV19 | few | CASRADRDTYEQYF
TRBJ1-5 | TRBV29-1 | medium-sized | CSVGDMSQPQHF
TRBJ2-3 | TRBV28 | NA | CASSTAAGGTDTQYF
TRBJ2-5 | TRBV2 | NA | CASRRGSETQYF
TRBJ1-5 | TRBV9 | NA | CASSVGHSNQPQHF
TRBJ2-7 | TRBV18 | NA | CASSPPGWLGGEQYF
TRBJ1-1 | TRBV5-4 | NA | CASSADRAQQKKAFF
TRBJ1-1 | TRBV14 | NA | CASSQELRTGVEAFF
TRBJ2-5 | TRBV15 | NA | CATSRDFHQETQYF
TRBJ1-1 | TRBV19 | NA | CARPIRATGLVFRKAFF
TRBJ1-6 | TRBV5-1 | few | CASSLSGGYGTPLHF
TRBJ2-1 | TRBV4-1 | NA | CASRPGTSRDNEQFF
TRBJ2-1 | TRBV7-9 | NA | CASRRGGLYNEQFF
TRBJ1-1 | TRBV19 | NA | CASSILGEMNTEAFF
TRBJ2-3 | TRBV13 | NA | CASSLLPGQGRADTQYF
TRBJ1-2 | TRBV7-2 | few | CASSSRQGGFYGYTF
TRBJ1-2 | TRBV21-1 | NA | CASGAGLTVNGYTF
TRBJ2-3 | TRBV9 | NA | CASSVQGATDTQYF
TRBJ2-7 | TRBV5-1 | few | CVPPGAHSEQYF
TRBJ1-1 | TRBV6-5 | NA | CASSGGREKAFF
TRBJ2-1 | TRBV29-1 | NA | CSVDGLAGGYEQFF
TRBJ1-2 | TRBV18 | NA | CASHATTGAYGYTF
TRBJ2-1 | TRBV11-3 | NA | CASSLETLEQFF
TRBJ1-6 | TRBV11-3 | NA | CASSPGAGLKNSPLHF
TRBJ1-2 | TRBV7-9 | NA | CASSNRDGYTF
TRBJ2-7 | TRBV10-3 | NA | CAICAGTSSEQYF
TRBJ2-1 | TRBV18 | NA | CASSPLTGNEQFF
TRBJ2-1 | TRBV4-3 | NA | CASSQGPGQRLYNEQFF
TRBJ1-3 | TRBV28 | NA | CASSFSRDYSGNTIYF
TRBJ1-2 | TRBV27 | once | CASSSGWGYTF
TRBJ1-1 | TRBV27 | NA | CASSLKGLEWGF
TRBJ2-7 | TRBV14 | NA | CASSQERAPTGKFSYEQYF
TRBJ2-3 | TRBV18 | NA | CASSPGGPPDTQYF
TRBJ2-1 | TRBV27 | NA | CASSRDRETYNEQFF
TRBJ2-4 | TRBV7-2 | NA | CASSYGDKNIQYF
TRBJ1-1 | TRBV30 | few | CAWTKEIGTEAFF
TRBJ1-2 | TRBV7-8 | NA | CASSSEGGWGTSYGYTF
TRBJ2-3 | TRBV5-8 | NA | CASSFGQDTDTQYF
TRBJ1-4 | TRBV18 | NA | CASSPRQGNNEKLFF
TRBJ2-3 | TRBV30 | NA | CAWSVQTGTQYF
TRBJ1-3 | TRBV28 | NA | CASFRSGSRAGNTIYF
TRBJ2-5 | TRBV19 | NA | CASSPLTGTTRTQYF
TRBJ2-1 | TRBV11-2 | NA | CASRKPRDSYNEQFF
TRBJ1-6 | TRBV7-2 | NA | CATKTEIGSPLHF
TRBJ2-2 | TRBV11-3 | NA | CASSFPQGSGELFF
TRBJ2-3 | TRBV5-1 | NA | CASRDRVTDTQYF
TRBJ2-1 | TRBV27 | NA | CASTSWGGYNEQFF
TRBJ2-3 | TRBV28 | NA | CASSLYGGDKYF
TRBJ1-2 | TRBV6-5 | NA | CASSYGPASRYGYTF
TRBJ2-7 | TRBV7-7 | NA | CASSRRVLAGGLYEQYF
TRBJ2-7 | TRBV13 | NA | CASSPRSGSYEQYF
TRBJ2-1 | TRBV18 | few | CASSPGQGIHEQFF
TRBJ2-1 | TRBV7-3 | once | CASSPYGGTVNEQFF
TRBJ1-1 | TRBV6-1 | NA | CASRDTGLKNTEAFF